This TCR beta chain is drawn from a study of T cell responses to AZD1222 COVID-19 vaccine (dated by TCRdb to the early 2020s). Concerning the study at large: Because spike-specific TCR depth and breadth did not differ between the two schedules, AZD1222 recipients who got a second dose at roughly 4 weeks were pooled with those who got a second dose at roughly 12 weeks. TCR sequencing was performed for roughly 250 trial participants, of whom roughly 200 were given two doses of AZD1222 and around 25 were given two doses of MenACWY control vaccine. Enrollment into the trials was organized by age into subgroups of 18-55, 56-69 and 70-plus years, and those subgroups contained about 150, 27 and 61 TCR-sequenced participants, respectively. What the study reported, not specific to this receptor: Reportedly, almost half of the unique spike-specific TCRs recognized epitopes lying outside the regions that are mutated in the B.1.351 and B.1.1.7 variants. Conclusions about previously exposed vaccinees are limited because only five to seven AZD1222 recipients were SARS-CoV-2 seropositive at baseline. In the small 56-69-year group, the increase in depth fell short of significance, most likely because of low power. Vaccine-associated CD4 TCRs spanned the whole spike protein, with dominant responses in regions 160-218 and 743-854. Participants were mostly white British, with more females than males. The authors suggested clonal diversity may have been underestimated. Because no day 14 peak-response samples were available, the repertoires could be characterized only after the peak T cell response. After two AZD1222 doses, spike-specific TCR breadth and depth were significantly higher than at day 0 and than in MenACWY recipients.

The sample's time point, from its label and the paper: baseline before first vaccination. Vaccinee samples came from UK trials COV001 and COV002, including a single-blind randomized controlled phase 2/3 trial of AZD1222 (ChAdOx1 nCoV-19) in healthy adults. Trial participant PBMC samples were collected at day 0 and day 28 after the second dose for TCRbeta chain sequencing. The CDR3 regions of human TCRbeta chains were analyzed by immunosequencing. In the paper's pipeline: Repertoire TCRs were matched against a reference library of SARS-CoV-2-specific TCRs generated with the MIRA antigen-specificity platform. Breadth was defined as the fraction of unique TCRs that were SARS-CoV-2-associated. Depth was defined as the fraction of total T cells that were SARS-CoV-2-associated. Each spike-specific TCR was assigned to its reactive spike region and to a CD4 or CD8 class using the MIRA data. Log10-transformed breadth and depth values were compared by one-way ANOVA with Sidak's multiple comparisons tests. TCRdb carries this immuneACCESS record with in-frame sequences only. Its versions omit some clonotypes, under half of them owing to an unresolved V gene in the studies checked, with the rest unexplained. V and J calls and clone size come straight from that table; D and trimming were deduced from the DNA. The sample has roughly 170,000 clones on record, around nine tenths of them singletons. Roughly 0.5% of the sample goes to the ten largest clones.

In its sample, this clone was seen a few times. No antigen is known for it. The sample holds no much larger clone one base away, and base qualities are not on file. The TCR was taken from an adult in good health. This sample comprised peripheral blood, obtained on day 0 of AZD1222 vaccination.

The CDR3: CASSSGQTANEKLFF. The sequence in DNA is TGTGCCAGCAGTTCGGGACAGACGGCTAATGAAAAACTGTTTTTT. The chain is made from TRBV27 and TRBJ1-4, and 7 bases in between align with TRBD1. Counted from cysteine to phenylalanine, this CDR3 has 15 amino acids. Only the CDR3 part of the read is kept: 45 bases, read in frame from the first base. Ends trimmed: V by 4 bases, J by 3 bases; bases unmatched to a gene: 5. As encoded in the germline V gene (reference sequence), CDR1 is MNHEY while CDR2 is SMNVEV.